These 30 T cell receptor beta chains came from one sample sequenced in a study of blood T cell repertoires in COVID-19. Sequenced by immunoSEQ multiplex PCR; TCRdb stores in-frame clones only, minus some. The sample includes some 180,000 clones, roughly 80% of them seen just once. The sample taken for sequencing was peripheral blood. The source is a man in his sixties with acute or convalescent COVID-19.

V gene TRBV25-1 combines with J gene TRBJ1-1; 8 bases map to TRBD1. This CDR3 region has 15 residues. CDR1 and CDR2 from the germline V gene are MGHDK and SYGVNS. V was clipped by 4 bases and J by 4 bases; unmatched bases: 8. The CDR3 spells CASSGLPGQATEAFF. The CDR3 DNA reads TGTGCCAGCAGTGGTTTACCGGGACAGGCCACTGAAGCTTTCTTT.

This chain uses TRBV28 with TRBJ1-2, with 12 nucleotides matching TRBD1. Germline CDR1 is MDHEN and CDR2 is SYDVKM. Trimming cost V 6 bases and J 8 bases; bases outside gene matches: 7. CDR3 length: 14 amino acids. DNA for the CDR3: TGTGCCAGCAGCCCCGGGACAGGGGGCCGGGGCTACACCTTC. Amino acids: CASSPGTGGRGYTF.

V usage is TRBV6-5 and J usage is TRBJ2-7; 8 bases are a match to TRBD2. With V trimmed by 6 bases and J by 6 bases, 4 bases remained unmatched. CDR1 is MNHEY, CDR2 SVGAGI, per germline. The CDR3 is 12 residues long. CDR3 amino acids: CASSPGRGEQYF. The DNA of the CDR3 is TGTGCCAGCAGCCCCGGGAGGGGCGAGCAGTACTTC.

V gene TRBV3-1 (or the pseudogene TRBV3-2) combines with J gene TRBJ1-6, with 8 bases fitting TRBD1. Germline values: CDR1 LGHDT, CDR2 YNNKEL (reference sequence). The CDR3 covers 13 residues. V was clipped by 4 bases and J by 9 bases; unmatched bases: 2. CDR3 sequence: CASSPGQGSPLHF. For the CDR3, the DNA is TGTGCCAGCAGCCCCGGACAGGGTTCACCCCTCCACTTT.

J is TRBJ2-7 and V is TRBV13; TRBD1 aligns across 7 bases. CDR3 length: 15 amino acids. CDR1 is PRHDT and CDR2 is FYEKMQ in the germline V gene (reference sequence). V lost 5 bases, J lost 2 bases, and 9 bases stayed unmatched. The CDR3 nucleotides are TGTGCCAGCAGCCCCGCTCAGGGGGACACCTACGAGCAGTACTTC. Protein: CASSPAQGDTYEQYF.

This chain links TRBV30 with TRBJ1-2; a possible D gene is TRBD1 (6 bases). CDR3 length: 15 residues. V was trimmed by 4 bases and J by 0 bases, leaving 15 bases between them. Germline loops: CDR1 GTSNPN, CDR2 SVGIG (reference sequence). The CDR3 DNA follows: TGTGCCTGGAAAAATGGGGGCATCCCTAACTATGGCTACACCTTC. Translated, it gives CAWKNGGIPNYGYTF.

J is TRBJ1-2 and V is TRBV12-3 or TRBV12-4, with a weak D call TRBD1 (6 bases). Trimming removed 2 bases at V and 4 bases at J, with 8 bases between. This CDR3 is built from 13 residues. CDR3 region: CASSLLGGYGYTF. CDR3 sequence (DNA): TGTGCCAGCAGTTTATTAGGGGGCTATGGCTACACCTTC.

V gene TRBV19 combines with J gene TRBJ1-5; 11 bases are a match to TRBD1. Trimming removed 5 bases from V and 1 base from J; junction bases left unmatched: 13. Per the germline V gene, CDR1 is LNHDA and CDR2 is SQIVND (reference sequence). This CDR3 comprises 19 residues. CDR3 region: CASSSFPGQGGWSNQPQHF. CDR3 DNA: TGTGCCAGTAGTTCCTTTCCGGGACAGGGGGGATGGAGCAATCAGCCCCAGCATTTT.

The rearrangement uses TRBV2 and TRBJ2-3; tentative D call: TRBD2 (6 bases). This CDR3 region has 15 residues. V lost 8 bases to trimming and J lost 2 bases, with 17 bases between them. Germline V lookup: CDR1 SNHLY, CDR2 FYNNEI. The CDR3: CASSPAGFDTDTQYF. Written as DNA, the CDR3 is TGTGCCAGCTCCCCTGCGGGGTTTGACACAGATACGCAGTATTTT.

The J gene is TRBJ1-3, the V gene TRBV24-1, with TRBD1 matching 7 bases. V lost 11 bases and J lost 0; bases outside the gene matches: 6. The germline gives CDR1 KGHDR, CDR2 SFDVKD. CDR3 length: 14 residues. This chain's CDR3 is CANGTDLSGNTIYF. CDR3 nucleotide sequence: TGTGCCAACGGGACAGATCTCTCTGGAAACACCATATATTTT.

This clone came up many times. The genes are TRBV5-1 and TRBJ1-2; 7 bases align to TRBD1. The trim removed 1 base at V and 4 bases at J, leaving 7 bases unmatched. CDR3 length equals 15 residues. The germline gives CDR1 SGHRS, CDR2 YFSETQ. The CDR3 protein is CASSLTPDRTYGYTF. The DNA of the CDR3 is TGCGCCAGCAGCTTGACCCCGGACAGGACCTATGGCTACACCTTC.

CDR3 DNA sequence: TGTGCCAGCAGCCAAGATGTGACAGGGGTGAAAGATACGCAGTATTTT. It specifies CASSQDVTGVKDTQYF. The chain recombines TRBV14 with TRBJ2-3; TRBD1 agrees at 8 bases. In germline, CDR1 is SGHDN, CDR2 FVKESK. The CDR3 sequence is 16 residues long. The V segment lost 0 bases and the J segment 5 bases; nucleotides outside the gene matches: 7. Combining the CDR3 with reference TRBV14 and TRBJ2-3 gives the whole variable domain EAGVTQFPSHSVIEKGQTVTLRCDPISGHDNLYWYRRVMGKEIKFLLHFVKESKQDESGMPNNRFLAERTGGTYSTLKVQPAELEDSGVYFCASSQDVTGVKDTQYFGPGTRLTVL.

This chain links TRBV7-8 with TRBJ1-5, with 8 bases aligning to TRBD1. This CDR3 has 17 amino acids. Germline lookup yields CDR1 SGHVS and CDR2 FQNEAQ. With V trimmed by 6 bases and J by 0 bases, 10 bases remained unmatched. Here the CDR3 reads CASSPGTGPYSNQPQHF. The CDR3 nucleotides are TGTGCCAGCAGTCCTGGGACAGGACCTTATAGCAATCAGCCCCAGCATTTT.

This clone occurred a few times. CDR3 nucleotide sequence: TGCGCCAGCAGCCAAGAGAGGATAAGACAGGGGGTGGTCGAAAAACTGTTTTTT. It translates to CASSQERIRQGVVEKLFF. This chain links TRBV4-3 with TRBJ1-4; TRBD1 matches at 9 bases. This CDR3 contains 18 residues. CDR1 and CDR2 from the germline V gene are LGHNA and YSLEER. V was pared by 0 bases and J by 8 bases, with 13 bases of the junction left unmatched.

V and J are TRBV30 and TRBJ1-6; 10 bases map to TRBD1. The germline V gene encodes CDR1 GTSNPN and CDR2 SVGIG (reference sequence). This CDR3 has 14 amino acids. V was pared by 1 base and J by 10 bases, with 4 bases of the junction left unmatched. The CDR3 DNA is TGTGCCTGGAGTGGACCGACAGGGGGCTCACCCCTCCACTTT. This gives the protein CAWSGPTGGSPLHF.

This chain connects TRBV5-1 to TRBJ1-1; TRBD1 is a possible D gene (5 bases). Trimming took off 4 bases at V and 1 base at J, with 8 bases between the two ends. Germline CDR1 reads SGHRS; CDR2 reads YFSETQ. The CDR3 covers 13 residues. CDR3 amino acids: CASSIGQNTEAFF. CDR3 bases: TGCGCCAGCAGCATCGGACAGAACACTGAAGCTTTCTTT.

The V and J genes are TRBV11-1 and TRBJ2-2, with unresolved D. The germline gives CDR1 SGHAT, CDR2 FQDESV (reference sequence). The germline V and J ends were trimmed by 2 bases and 0 bases, with 10 bases remaining between them. CDR3 length: 16 amino acids. CDR3 in DNA: TGTGCCAGCAGCTTATCCATTCCGGCGAACACCGGGGAGCTGTTTTTT. Its translation is CASSLSIPANTGELFF.

This rearrangement joins TRBV15 to TRBJ1-2; D gene unclear. V lost 3 bases to trimming and J lost 3 bases, with 2 bases between them. The CDR3 runs to 11 residues. Per germline, CDR1 LNHNV and CDR2 YYDKDF (reference sequence). The DNA of the CDR3 is TGTGCCACCAGCAGCTACTATGGCTACACCTTC. Translation gives CATSSYYGYTF. Full variable domain (outside the CDR3, taken from reference TRBV15 and TRBJ1-2): DAMVIQNPRYQVTQFGKPVTLSCSQTLNHNVMYWYQQKSSQAPKLLFHYYDKDFNNEADTPDNFQSRRPNTSFCFLDIRSPGLGDTAMYLCATSSYYGYTFGSGTRLTVV.

The V and J genes are TRBV14 and TRBJ1-2; D remains unclear. This CDR3 region has 16 residues. With 1 base removed from V and 2 bases from J, the gap between germline ends came to 14 bases. Germline lookup yields CDR1 SGHDN and CDR2 FVKESK. The CDR3 region has the DNA TGTGCCAGCAGCCAAGGTCCCCGGGGTTCCAACTATGGCTACACCTTC. Translating gives CASSQGPRGSNYGYTF. Variable domain in full (rest from reference TRBV14 and TRBJ1-2): EAGVTQFPSHSVIEKGQTVTLRCDPISGHDNLYWYRRVMGKEIKFLLHFVKESKQDESGMPNNRFLAERTGGTYSTLKVQPAELEDSGVYFCASSQGPRGSNYGYTFGSGTRLTVV.

The chain carries TRBV10-1 and TRBJ2-5; tentative D call: TRBD2 (5 bases). The germline gives CDR1 WNHNN, CDR2 SYGVQD (reference sequence). Trimming left V 5 bases short and J 5 bases short, with 18 bases between. The CDR3 is 15 residues long. CDR3 bases: TGCGCCAGCAGTACTCGGTCCGGAGGCGGGGAGACCCAGTACTTC. This sequence encodes CASSTRSGGGETQYF.

The chain carries TRBV7-8 and TRBJ1-1, with a tentative D call TRBD1 (5 bases). This CDR3 has 14 amino acids. V dropped 1 base and J dropped 6 bases, with 12 bases sitting between them. Germline CDR1 reads SGHVS; CDR2 reads FQNEAQ. The CDR3 DNA sequence: TGTGCCAGCAGCTTAGAACGGTGGGGCCCTGAAGCTTTCTTT. Amino acids: CASSLERWGPEAFF.

The chain employs TRBV2 and TRBJ2-3; D is perhaps TRBD1 (5 bases). The CDR3 is made up of 16 amino acids. Germline values: CDR1 SNHLY, CDR2 FYNNEI. Trimming cost V 7 bases and J 2 bases, with 19 bases left between them. The CDR3 spells CASTQGTYILTDTQYF. Written as DNA, the CDR3 is TGTGCCAGCACCCAGGGTACTTATATTCTCACAGATACGCAGTATTTT.

The rearrangement links TRBV11-2 to TRBJ2-3, with 9 bases matching TRBD1. CDR1 SGHAT and CDR2 FQNNGV come from the germline V gene. The CDR3 spans 12 residues. After removal of 2 bases from V and 13 bases from J, the junction contained 4 bases not matched to a gene. CDR3: CASSLRTGDKYF. CDR3 sequence (DNA): TGTGCCAGCAGCTTACGGACAGGGGACAAGTATTTT.

V usage is TRBV15 and J usage is TRBJ1-1; weak D call: TRBD1 (5 bases). Per germline, CDR1 LNHNV and CDR2 YYDKDF (reference sequence). The CDR3 spans 17 residues. V lost 3 bases, J lost 6 bases, and 23 bases lay in between. CDR3: CATSSRKVDVRGAEAFF. CDR3 sequence (DNA): TGTGCCACCAGCAGCCGAAAGGTTGACGTCCGGGGGGCTGAAGCTTTCTTT. Looking up the rest from reference TRBV15 and TRBJ1-1 gives the full variable domain: DAMVIQNPRYQVTQFGKPVTLSCSQTLNHNVMYWYQQKSSQAPKLLFHYYDKDFNNEADTPDNFQSRRPNTSFCFLDIRSPGLGDTAMYLCATSSRKVDVRGAEAFFGQGTRLTVV.

The chain employs TRBV6-1 and TRBJ1-4, with 8 bases that match TRBD1. This CDR3 has 15 amino acids. Germline values: CDR1 MNHNS, CDR2 SASEGT. Germline trimming cut 0 bases from V and 8 bases from J; bases unmatched to any gene: 5. CDR3 residues: CASSEAWTGREKLFF. The CDR3 region has the DNA TGTGCCAGCAGTGAAGCTTGGACAGGGAGAGAAAAACTGTTTTTT.

The CDR3 DNA sequence: TGTGCCAGCGCTGGACAGGGAGCAGCTAATGAAAAACTGTTTTTT. Residues: CASAGQGAANEKLFF. The chain has TRBV2 and TRBJ1-4; TRBD1 agrees at 8 bases. With 8 bases clipped from V and 3 bases from J, the junction kept 8 bases outside the gene matches. The V gene's germline CDR1 is SNHLY and CDR2 FYNNEI. This CDR3 has 15 amino acids.

Points on this clone: Other DNA sequences within the sample encode an identical CDR3. The chain has TRBV24-1 and TRBJ2-1; tentative D call: TRBD2 (5 bases). The CDR3 covers 15 residues. V was clipped by 4 bases and J by 4 bases, with 13 bases between them. The V gene's germline CDR1 is KGHDR and CDR2 SFDVKD. CDR3 sequence: CATSDPGGLYNEQFF. The CDR3 coding sequence is TGTGCCACCAGTGACCCTGGAGGTTTATACAATGAGCAGTTCTTC.

V usage is TRBV2 and J usage is TRBJ2-7, with a tentative D call TRBD1 (5 bases). V was shortened by 6 bases and J by 1 base, with 13 bases between the two germline ends. Germline loops: CDR1 SNHLY, CDR2 FYNNEI. The CDR3 runs to 14 residues. DNA for the CDR3: TGTGCCAGCAGACACGAAGGGGTATCCTACGAGCAGTACTTC. Translating it yields CASRHEGVSYEQYF.

This clone came up once. The rearrangement uses TRBV7-2 and TRBJ2-3, with unresolved D. Germline lookup yields CDR1 SGHTA and CDR2 FQGNSA. Deletions cut 1 base from V and 3 bases from J, with 14 bases between. The CDR3 is made up of 16 amino acids. This CDR3 is CASSLGISLGTDTQYF. The DNA of the CDR3 is TGTGCCAGCAGCTTAGGTATTAGCTTAGGAACAGATACGCAGTATTTT.

V is TRBV4-1 and J is TRBJ1-6; 7 bases are shared with TRBD1. Germline V lookup: CDR1 MGHRA, CDR2 YSYEKL. CDR3 length: 19 amino acids. The trim removed 4 bases at V and 7 bases at J, leaving 19 bases unmatched. CDR3 in DNA: TGCGCCAGCAGCCCCCGGACGGGACAGAGGGGTAGCCCCAATTCACCCCTCCACTTT. As protein: CASSPRTGQRGSPNSPLHF.